Reported below is one TCR beta chain. This specimen belongs to a study of monozygotic twins with inflammatory bowel disease. The V gene's germline CDR1 is KGHSH and CDR2 LQKENI. The CDR3 spans 14 residues. TCRdb reprocessed the 5' RACE reads, with one entry per CDR3 protein and no DNA. The sample data list 40,000 to 45,000 distinct CDR3 sequences. Sample: blood. The V call is TRBV18, the J call TRBJ1-2. The sequence came from a human donor with ulcerative colitis or Crohn's disease, or a healthy co-twin of an affected twin (not recorded which). CDR3 sequence reads: CASSPTEENYGYTF.